This T cell receptor beta chain was sequenced during a study of radiation and T cells in renal cell carcinoma. The CDR3 length is 10 residues. Per the germline V gene, CDR1 is MGHDK and CDR2 is SYGVNS. With regard to this clone: The target antigen is unknown. Sequence at one end of the junction differs from germline and may be a read error.

The data were produced by immunoSEQ multiplex PCR, yet TCRdb's version contains in-frame clones alone and is incomplete. The sample carries some 120,000 clones, 75% to 85% recorded once. Described time point: blood 2 weeks post-SBRT. Treatment defined: 15 Gy SBRT to primary tumor, nephrectomy 4 weeks later. The study's findings and limits: Baseline intratumoral clonotype presence is unknown without pretreatment biopsies.

This clonotype originated in a woman in her sixties or seventies with renal cell carcinoma. Sequences were derived from blood, sampled from a patient whose treatment included radiotherapy and nephrectomy. The chain is built from TRBV25-1 and TRBJ1-1; no definite D call. The CDR3 sequence: CASSSPNIDF. The CDR3 DNA sequence: TGTGCCAGCAGCTCCCCCAATATTGACTTT. Full variable domain (remainder filled in from reference TRBV25-1 and TRBJ1-1): EADIYQTPRYLVIGTGKKITLECSQTMGHDKMYWYQQDPGMELHLIHYSYGVNSTEKGDLSSESTVSRIRTEHFPLTLESARPSHTSQYLCASSSPNIDFGQGTRLTVV.